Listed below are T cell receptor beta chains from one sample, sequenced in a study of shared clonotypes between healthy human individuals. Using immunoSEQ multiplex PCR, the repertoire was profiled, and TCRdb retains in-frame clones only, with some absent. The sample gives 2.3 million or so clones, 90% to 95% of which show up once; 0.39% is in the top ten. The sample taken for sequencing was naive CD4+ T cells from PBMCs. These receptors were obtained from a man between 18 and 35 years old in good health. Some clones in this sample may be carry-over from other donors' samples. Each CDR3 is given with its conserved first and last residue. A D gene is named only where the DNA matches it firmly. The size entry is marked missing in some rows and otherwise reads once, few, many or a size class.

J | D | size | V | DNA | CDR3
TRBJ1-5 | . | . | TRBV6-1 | TGTGCCAGCAGTGTCAGGGGAGTTCATCAGCCCCAGCATTTT | CASSVRGVHQPQHF
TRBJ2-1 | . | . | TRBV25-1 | TGTGCCTCCCTCAGGGAGCAGTTCTTC | CASLREQFF
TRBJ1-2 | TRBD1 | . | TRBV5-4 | TGTGCCAGCAGCTTGGCATTAGGGCAGGGGGACCACTATGGCTACACCTTC | CASSLALGQGDHYGYTF
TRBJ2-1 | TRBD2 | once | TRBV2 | TGTGCCAGCATCGGAGGGTTAGGAAGTAGCGGGAGCTCCTACAATGAGCAGTTCTTC | CASIGGLGSSGSSYNEQFF
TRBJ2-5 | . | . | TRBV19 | TGTGCCAGTAGTATTATTACCGGGATCCCTGGGGAGACCCAGTACTTC | CASSIITGIPGETQYF
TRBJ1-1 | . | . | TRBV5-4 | TGTGCCAGCAGCTCCGGTCGGGGGATGAACACTGAAGCTTTCTTT | CASSSGRGMNTEAFF
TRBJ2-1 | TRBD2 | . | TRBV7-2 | TGTGCCAGCAGCTCCGGACTAGCGAATGAGCAGTTCTTC | CASSSGLANEQFF
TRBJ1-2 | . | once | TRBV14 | TGTGCCAGCAGCCCTGGCCGGGATTTTTTGGGCTACACCTTC | CASSPGRDFLGYTF
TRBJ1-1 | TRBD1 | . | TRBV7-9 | TGTGCCAGCAGCTGGACAGGGACGATTGAAACTGAAGCTTTCTTT | CASSWTGTIETEAFF
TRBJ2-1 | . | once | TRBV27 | TGTGCCAGCAGTTTCCGGGGGAGCTCCTACAATGAGCAGTTCTTC | CASSFRGSSYNEQFF
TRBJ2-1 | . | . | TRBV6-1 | TGTGCCAGCAGTGATGGCAGAAGCTACAATGAGCAGTTCTTC | CASSDGRSYNEQFF
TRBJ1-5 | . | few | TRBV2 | TGTGCCAGCAGGGTGGAGAGGGATCAGCCCCAGCATTTT | CASRVERDQPQHF
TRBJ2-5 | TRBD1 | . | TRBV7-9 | TGTGCCAGCAGCTTAGGCAGGACAGGGCCCCAAGAGACCCAGTACTTC | CASSLGRTGPQETQYF
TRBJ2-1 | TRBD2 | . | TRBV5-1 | TGCGCCAGCAGCTTGTTAGGGACTAGCCGCGATGAGCAGTTCTTC | CASSLLGTSRDEQFF
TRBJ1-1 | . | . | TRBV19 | TGTGCCAGTAGTATATTGGGGCTGAGGGCGAACACTGAAGCTTTCTTT | CASSILGLRANTEAFF
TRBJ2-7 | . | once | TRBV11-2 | TGTGCCAGCAAAGGCGGAGCTACCTACGAGCAGTACTTC | CASKGGATYEQYF
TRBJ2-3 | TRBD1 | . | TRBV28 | TGTGCCAGCAGCCCGACAGGGGGTGTGTCAGATACGCAGTATTTT | CASSPTGGVSDTQYF
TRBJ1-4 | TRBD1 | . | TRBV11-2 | TGTGCCAGCAGCCTTCGACAGGGGGCGAATGAAAAACTGTTTTTT | CASSLRQGANEKLFF
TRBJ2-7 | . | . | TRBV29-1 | TGCAGCCCCCCTCGGGGCTCCTACGAGCAGTACTTC | CSPPRGSYEQYF
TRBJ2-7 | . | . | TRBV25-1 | TGTGCCAGCAGTGAATTGGGCAGGGTCCACGAGCAGTACTTC | CASSELGRVHEQYF
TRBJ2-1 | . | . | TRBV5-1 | TGCGCCAGCAGCTTCCAGGTGGCAGACTACAATGAGCAGTTCTTC | CASSFQVADYNEQFF
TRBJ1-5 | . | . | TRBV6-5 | TGTGCCAGCAGTTTTCGGACGACGAATCAGCCCCAGCATTTT | CASSFRTTNQPQHF
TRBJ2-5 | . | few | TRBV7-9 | TGTGCCAGCAGCTTCAGGGAAGAGACCCAGTACTTC | CASSFREETQYF
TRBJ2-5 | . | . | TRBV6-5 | TGTGCCAGCAGTTACGGGGCGGGCCGTGGAGAGACCCAGTACTTC | CASSYGAGRGETQYF
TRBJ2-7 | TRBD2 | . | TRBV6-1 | TGTGCCAGCAGTGAAGGGACTAGCGGGAGGTATATCGAGCAGTACTTC | CASSEGTSGRYIEQYF
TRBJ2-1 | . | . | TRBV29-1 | TGCAGCTCAGCTATTAATGAGCAGTTCTTC | CSSAINEQFF
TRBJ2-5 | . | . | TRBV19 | TGTGCCAGTAGTATGGGGATAGGAGAGACCCAGTACTTC | CASSMGIGETQYF
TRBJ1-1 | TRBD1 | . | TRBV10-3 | TGTGCCATCGGCCAGGGGGGTGGCACTGAAGCTTTCTTT | CAIGQGGGTEAFF
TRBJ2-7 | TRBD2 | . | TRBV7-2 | TGTGCCAGCAGCCCGGCAGTCCTAGCGGGAGGAAACGAGCAGTACTTC | CASSPAVLAGGNEQYF
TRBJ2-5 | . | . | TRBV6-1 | TGTGCCAGCAACCCTGGAAAAGTGGGCACCCAGGGCCAGTACTTC | CASNPGKVGTQGQYF
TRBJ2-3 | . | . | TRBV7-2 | TGTGCCAGCAGCTCACCCTTGACAGGCACAGATACGCAGTATTTT | CASSSPLTGTDTQYF
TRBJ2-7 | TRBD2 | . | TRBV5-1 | TGCGCCAGCAGCTTGGGAAGCGGGAGGACCTACGAGCAGTACTTC | CASSLGSGRTYEQYF
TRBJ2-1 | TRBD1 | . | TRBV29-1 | TGCAGCTTCCGGGACAGGGGTATCAATGAGCAGTTCTTC | CSFRDRGINEQFF
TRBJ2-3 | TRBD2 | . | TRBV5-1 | TGCGCCAGCAGCTTGGGTATCCCGGTCGGTAGCGGGAAGATAGATACGCAGTATTTT | CASSLGIPVGSGKIDTQYF
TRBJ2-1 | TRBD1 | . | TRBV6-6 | TGTGCCAGCAGTGGGACAGGGGGCGTGAATGAGCAGTTCTTC | CASSGTGGVNEQFF
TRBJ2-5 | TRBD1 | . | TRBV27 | TGTGCCAACCCCGGGACAGAGGTCTATCAAGAGACCCAGTACTTC | CANPGTEVYQETQYF
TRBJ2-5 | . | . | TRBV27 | TGTGCCAGCAGCCCTCGAAAGGCCCAACCATATTCCTACGGGCAAGAGACCCAGTACTTC | CASSPRKAQPYSYGQETQYF
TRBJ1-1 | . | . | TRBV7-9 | TGTGCCAGCAGCCAGCCCGGGAGAGGAACTGAAGCTTTCTTT | CASSQPGRGTEAFF
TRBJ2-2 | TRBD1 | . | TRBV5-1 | TGCGCCAGCAGCCCCACCGGGACATTGGGGACAGGGAGTAGTACCGGGGAGCTGTTTTTT | CASSPTGTLGTGSSTGELFF
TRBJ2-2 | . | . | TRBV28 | TGTGCCAGCAGAAGGGACAACACTCCTGCCGGGGAGCTGTTTTTT | CASRRDNTPAGELFF
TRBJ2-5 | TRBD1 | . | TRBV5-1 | TGCGCCAGCAGCTCACAGGGGTCTGAGGAGACCCAGTACTTC | CASSSQGSEETQYF
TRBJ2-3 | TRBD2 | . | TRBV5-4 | TGTGCCAGCAGCCAGAGCGGGAGTGGCACAGATACGCAGTATTTT | CASSQSGSGTDTQYF
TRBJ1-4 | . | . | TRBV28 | TGTGCCAGCAGTTTTTGGGCCCCTAATGAAAAACTGTTTTTT | CASSFWAPNEKLFF
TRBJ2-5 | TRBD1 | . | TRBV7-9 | TGTGCCAGCAGCAGATTGACAGGGGGCGGTTTTGGGGAGACCCAGTACTTC | CASSRLTGGGFGETQYF
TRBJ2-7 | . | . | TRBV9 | TGTGCCAGCAGCGTAACGTCAGGGGGGTACGAGCAGTACTTC | CASSVTSGGYEQYF
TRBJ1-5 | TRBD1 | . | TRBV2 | TGTGCCAGCAGGGGACAGGGGAATCAGCCCCAGCATTTT | CASRGQGNQPQHF
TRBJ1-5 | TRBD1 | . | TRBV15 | TGTGCCACCAGCAGAAAGGGACAGACGAATCAGCCCCAGCATTTT | CATSRKGQTNQPQHF
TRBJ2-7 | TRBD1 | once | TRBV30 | TGTGCCTTCATCCGGGACAGTTACTACGAGCAGTACTTC | CAFIRDSYYEQYF
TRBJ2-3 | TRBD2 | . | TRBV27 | TGTGCCAGCAGTTTATCCGCGGGAGCGCCCACAGATACGCAGTATTTT | CASSLSAGAPTDTQYF
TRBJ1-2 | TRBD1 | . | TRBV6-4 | TGTGCCAGCAGTGCGTCCGGGACAGGGGGTTCTAACTATGGCTACACCTTC | CASSASGTGGSNYGYTF
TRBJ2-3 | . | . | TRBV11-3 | TGTGCCAGCAGCTTGGGACTGAAATCCACAGATACGCAGTATTTT | CASSLGLKSTDTQYF
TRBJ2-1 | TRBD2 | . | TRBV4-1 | TGCGCCAGCAGTAGGACTAGCGGAAACAATGAGCAGTTCTTC | CASSRTSGNNEQFF
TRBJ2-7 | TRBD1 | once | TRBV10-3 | TGTGCCATCAGCAACGACAGGGAACGCGAGCAGTACTTC | CAISNDREREQYF
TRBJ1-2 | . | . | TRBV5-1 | TGCGCCAGCAGCTTTGAATGGACGCAGGGTGGTGTTGATGGCTACACCTTC | CASSFEWTQGGVDGYTF
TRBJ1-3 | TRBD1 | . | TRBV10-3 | TGTGCCATCACCACGGACAGGGCTCGAGGAAACACCATATATTTT | CAITTDRARGNTIYF
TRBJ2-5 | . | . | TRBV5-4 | TGTGCCAGCAGCTTGGGCCAGCAAGAGACCCAGTACTTC | CASSLGQQETQYF
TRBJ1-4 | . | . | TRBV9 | TGTGCCAGCAGCGCAACTAATGAAAAACTGTTTTTT | CASSATNEKLFF
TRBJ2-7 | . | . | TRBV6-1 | TGTGCCAGCACAGCCTTTCACGACTCCTACGAGCAGTACTTC | CASTAFHDSYEQYF
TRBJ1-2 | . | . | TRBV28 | TGTGCCAGCAGGGGGAAGGGAGTAATCTTTACCCCACCTGAACCTTCTAACTATGGCTACACCTTC | CASRGKGVIFTPPEPSNYGYTF
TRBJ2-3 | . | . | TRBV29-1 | TGCAGCGTTGAAGAAAGGCATACGCAGTATTTT | CSVEERHTQYF